A selection of T cell receptor beta chains follows, all from one sample in a study of T cell repertoires in cytomegalovirus infection. Antigens for these TCRs are unknown. TCRdb reprocessed the reads with MiXCR, giving one entry per CDR3 protein. The table lists approximately 270,000 distinct CDR3 sequences, less than 25% of them singletons. This material consisted of cultured PBMCs, taken from culture after CMV antigen stimulation. These receptors all stem from a human donor in good health (CMV status not recorded). Some clones in this sample may be carry-over from other donors' samples. The CDR3 runs from the conserved cysteine through the conserved F or W. A D gene is named only where the DNA matches it firmly. Expanded clones get a size class; other rows say once, few or many, or leave the size out.

D,size,V,J,DNA,CDR3
.,many,TRBV7-3,TRBJ1-1,TGTGCCAGCAGCCTAGGCCCGACAGGTGGGGTTGGAGCTTTCTTT,CASSLGPTGGVGAFF
.,.,TRBV19,TRBJ2-1,TGTGCCAGTAGTATAGGACCCACGATAAGGGATGAGCAGTTCTTC,CASSIGPTIRDEQFF
TRBD2,few,TRBV7-2,TRBJ2-3,TGTGCCAGCAGCTCCCTAACTAGCGGGAGTGAGCAGTATTTT,CASSSLTSGSEQYF
TRBD2,many,TRBV10-2,TRBJ2-3,TGCGCCAGCCGGAGGGAGGGAGGCACAGATACGCAGTATTTT,CASRREGGTDTQYF
.,few,TRBV12-3/TRBV12-4,TRBJ2-2,TGTGCCAGCGATGACGGATTTAGTGCGGCTCTGGACACCGGGGAGCTGTTTTTT,CASDDGFSAALDTGELFF
TRBD2,.,TRBV2,TRBJ2-7,TGTGCCAGCAGTGAAGCGCATTCTAGCGGGTATTACGAGCAGTACTTC,CASSEAHSSGYYEQYF
TRBD1,few,TRBV11-3,TRBJ1-1,TGTGCCAGCAGCTTTAACAGGGGGCGGACTGAAGCTTTCTTT,CASSFNRGRTEAFF
TRBD2,.,TRBV29-1,TRBJ2-2,TGCAGCGTGGACGGACTAGCGGGAGGTGATACCGGGGAGCTGTTTTTT,CSVDGLAGGDTGELFF
TRBD2,many,TRBV5-4,TRBJ2-5,TGTGCCAGCAGCATCGGACTAGCGGGAGTTGAAGTGACCCAGTACTTC,CASSIGLAGVEVTQYF
.,.,TRBV23-1,TRBJ1-1,TGCGCCAGCAGTCACCCTGCTAAAGTTCGAGGCACTGAAGCTTTCTTT,CASSHPAKVRGTEAFF
TRBD1,.,TRBV24-1,TRBJ2-5,TGTGCCACCAGTGAGGGACAGAATCTTCAAGAGACCCAGTACTTC,CATSEGQNLQETQYF
.,few,TRBV12-3/TRBV12-4,TRBJ2-2,TGTGCCAGCACAACACCCAGGGTAACCGGGGAGCTGTTTTTT,CASTTPRVTGELFF
TRBD1,.,TRBV7-3,TRBJ1-2,TGTGCCAGCAGCTTAACCCCGGGACAGGGGAAGGGTGGCTACACCTTC,CASSLTPGQGKGGYTF
TRBD2,few,TRBV7-3,TRBJ2-2,TGTGCCAGCAGCTTAGGGACTAGCGGGAAAACCGGGGAGCTGTTTTTT,CASSLGTSGKTGELFF
.,few,TRBV7-8,TRBJ2-1,TGTGCCAGCAGCTTAGTGGGCAGGGACCATGAGCAGTTCTTC,CASSLVGRDHEQFF
.,.,TRBV7-2,TRBJ2-7,TGTGCCAGCAGCTTAGATGCAATCGGCTACGAGCAGTACTTC,CASSLDAIGYEQYF
TRBD2,many,TRBV12-3/TRBV12-4,TRBJ2-1,TGTGCCAGCAGCTCCTGGGCTAGCGGGAGGGCCAATATCTACAATGAGCAGTTCTTC,CASSSWASGRANIYNEQFF
.,many,TRBV10-3,TRBJ2-1,TGTGCCATCAGTGAGAAGATCGCCCTTGGCTCCCGCGATGAGCAGTTCTTC,CAISEKIALGSRDEQFF
.,many,TRBV7-3,TRBJ1-1,TGTGCCAGCAGCCCCTTTCTCTCCGTACAGTCGAACACTGAAGCTTTCTTT,CASSPFLSVQSNTEAFF
.,many,TRBV7-2,TRBJ2-1,TGTGCCAGCAGCTTCGGGTACGGATCGAATGAGCAGTTCTTC,CASSFGYGSNEQFF
.,.,TRBV7-2,TRBJ1-1,TGTGCCAGCAGCTTATGGTCCCCCCCTGAAGCTTTCTTT,CASSLWSPPEAFF
.,.,TRBV12-3/TRBV12-4,TRBJ2-3,TGTGCCAGCAGTCAAGTAGATACGCAGTATTTT,CASSQVDTQYF
.,.,TRBV29-1,TRBJ2-3,TGCAGCGTTGGCCCCGATACGCAGTATTTT,CSVGPDTQYF
.,.,TRBV12-3/TRBV12-4,TRBJ1-6,TGTGCCAGCAGTTTTTCTGGGAGTAATTCACCCCTCCACTTT,CASSFSGSNSPLHF
.,.,TRBV4-3,TRBJ2-3,TGCGCCAGCAGCCTCTGGGCCACATCTAGCACAGATACGCAGTATTTT,CASSLWATSSTDTQYF
TRBD2,many,TRBV7-6,TRBJ2-7,TGTGCCAGCAGCTTAAGATCGGTGCTAGCGGGTTCCTACGAGCAGTACTTC,CASSLRSVLAGSYEQYF
TRBD2,.,TRBV6-2/TRBV6-3,TRBJ2-1,TGTGCCAGCAGCCTCGGGACTAGCGGGAGGAGCTCCTACAATGAGCAGTTCTTC,CASSLGTSGRSSYNEQFF
.,many,TRBV7-2,TRBJ1-1,TGTGCCAGCAGCTTAGAACGGGGCATGAACACTGAAGCTTTCTTT,CASSLERGMNTEAFF
TRBD1,.,TRBV19,TRBJ1-1,TGTGCCAGTAGTTCCCGGGACAGGGCCCTGAAAGCTTTCTTT,CASSSRDRALKAFF
.,.,TRBV7-8,TRBJ1-5,TGTGCCAGCAGCTTAGACAGTCAGCCCCAGCATTTT,CASSLDSQPQHF
.,few,TRBV6-1,TRBJ2-3,TGTGCCAGCGCCCGGACAGCCTTCACAGATACGCAGTATTTT,CASARTAFTDTQYF
.,many,TRBV4-2,TRBJ1-1,TGTGCCAGCAGCCGGGACGCGAGGGTGGGCACTGAAGCTTTCTTT,CASSRDARVGTEAFF
.,many,TRBV7-2,TRBJ2-1,TGTGCCAGCAGCCCCCGGAGGAATGAGCAGTTCTTC,CASSPRRNEQFF
.,many,TRBV7-2,TRBJ2-7,TGTGCCAGCAGCGTATCACTAGTTTACGAGCAGTACTTC,CASSVSLVYEQYF
TRBD1,few,TRBV19,TRBJ1-2,TGTGCCAGTAGTATACCGACAGGGTTCACTAACTATGGCTACACCTTC,CASSIPTGFTNYGYTF
.,.,TRBV6-5,TRBJ1-2,TGTGCCAGCAGCGTGTCAGGGAACTATGGCTACACCTTC,CASSVSGNYGYTF
TRBD1,few,TRBV24-1,TRBJ2-2,TGTGCCACCAGTGCCGGGCAGGACAGGGGTACCGGGGAGCTGTTTTTT,CATSAGQDRGTGELFF
.,many,TRBV6-2/TRBV6-3,TRBJ2-1,TGTGCCAGCAGGGAGGGCGGTCCAGTCCCGGAGCAGTTCTTC,CASREGGPVPEQFF
TRBD1,few,TRBV7-2,TRBJ2-6,TGTGCCAGCAGCTCGGGACAGGGGGCGTCTGGGGCCAACGTCCTGACTTTC,CASSSGQGASGANVLTF
.,few,TRBV3-1,TRBJ1-1,TGTGCCAGCAGCCATACAGCCTCGAACACTGAAGCTTTCTTT,CASSHTASNTEAFF
.,few,TRBV6-1,TRBJ1-4,TGTGCCAGCAGTGATTGGACGGTGAATGAAAAACTGTTTTTT,CASSDWTVNEKLFF
TRBD1,many,TRBV27,TRBJ1-5,TGTGCCAGCAGTTCTTTTGACAGGGGGCAAGTTGGCAATCAGCCCCAGCATTTT,CASSSFDRGQVGNQPQHF
.,.,TRBV11-3,TRBJ2-5,TGTGCCAGCAGCTTTAGGGGCGCACGGACCCAGTACTTC,CASSFRGARTQYF
TRBD1,.,TRBV4-1,TRBJ1-2,TGCGCCAGCAGCCAAGGACAGGGGAGAGACTATGGCTACACCTTC,CASSQGQGRDYGYTF
TRBD1,few,TRBV7-2,TRBJ1-3,TGTGCCAGCAGCCCGGGACAGGGAGGAAACACCATATATTTT,CASSPGQGGNTIYF
.,few,TRBV29-1,TRBJ2-7,TGCAGCGTTGAAGATAGGCAGCGGCCCTACGAGCAGTACTTC,CSVEDRQRPYEQYF
TRBD1,few,TRBV6-2/TRBV6-3,TRBJ1-5,TGTGCCAGCAGTCTAACCGGGACAGGGGGCAGGAGCAATCAGCCCCAGCATTTT,CASSLTGTGGRSNQPQHF
TRBD2,few,TRBV19,TRBJ2-3,TGTGCCAGTAGTAAAATAGCGGGAGGTAATATGGATACGCAGTATTTT,CASSKIAGGNMDTQYF
TRBD2,many,TRBV20-1,TRBJ2-1,TGCAGTGCTATAGATAGCGGGACGTACAATGAGCAGTTCTTC,CSAIDSGTYNEQFF